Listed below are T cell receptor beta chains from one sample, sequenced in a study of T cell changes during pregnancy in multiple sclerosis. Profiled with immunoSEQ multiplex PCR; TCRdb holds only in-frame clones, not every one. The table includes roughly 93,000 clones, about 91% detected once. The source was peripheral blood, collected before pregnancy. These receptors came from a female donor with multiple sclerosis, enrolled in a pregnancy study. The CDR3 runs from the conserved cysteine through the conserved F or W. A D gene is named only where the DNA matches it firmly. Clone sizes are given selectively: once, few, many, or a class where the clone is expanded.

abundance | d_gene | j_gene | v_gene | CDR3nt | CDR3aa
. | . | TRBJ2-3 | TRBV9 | TGTGCCAGCAGCGCTCCGGGAGCTCATGCAGATACGCAGTATTTT | CASSAPGAHADTQYF
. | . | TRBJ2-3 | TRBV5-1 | TGCGCCAGCAGCTTGACAGGGAGCACAGATACGCAGTATTTT | CASSLTGSTDTQYF
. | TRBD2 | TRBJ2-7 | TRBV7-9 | TGTGCCAGCAGCTTAGAGGGTAGCGGGACCTACGAGCAGTACTTC | CASSLEGSGTYEQYF
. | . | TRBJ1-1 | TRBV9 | TGTGCCAGCAGCGTAGAGGAGGTTCCTGTACCTGAAGCTTTCTTT | CASSVEEVPVPEAFF
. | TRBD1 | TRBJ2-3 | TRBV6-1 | TGTGCCAGCACCCTGGGACAGGACACAGATACGCAGTATTTT | CASTLGQDTDTQYF
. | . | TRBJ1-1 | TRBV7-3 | TGTGCCAGCAGCTTGGGGTCAGGGGCTGAAGCTTTCTTT | CASSLGSGAEAFF
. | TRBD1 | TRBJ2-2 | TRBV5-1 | TGCGCCAGCAGCTCCGGACAGGGATTGGGCACCGGGGAGCTGTTTTTT | CASSSGQGLGTGELFF
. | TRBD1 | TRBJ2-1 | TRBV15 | TGTGCCACCAGCACCCGGGACAGTTCCTACAATGAGCAGTTCTTC | CATSTRDSSYNEQFF
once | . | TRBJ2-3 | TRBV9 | TGTGCCAGCAGCCCTTCCACAGATACGCAGTATTTT | CASSPSTDTQYF
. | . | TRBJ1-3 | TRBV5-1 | TGCGCCAGCAGCTCCTCCACAGGGAACTCTGGAAACACCATATATTTT | CASSSSTGNSGNTIYF
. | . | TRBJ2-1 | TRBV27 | TGTGCCAGCAGTTTCACGGGGAGGTCCAATGAGCAGTTCTTC | CASSFTGRSNEQFF
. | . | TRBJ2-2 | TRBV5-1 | TGCGCCAGCAGCTTGGTAGGGGCAGGAGTGAACACCGGGGAGCTGTTTTTT | CASSLVGAGVNTGELFF
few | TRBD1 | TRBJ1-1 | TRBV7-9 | TGTGCCAGCAGCTGGGGACAGGCTCTGATCACTGAAGCTTTCTTT | CASSWGQALITEAFF
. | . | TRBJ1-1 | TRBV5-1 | TGCGCCAGCAGCTTGTGGGGGGGTCCGATGAACACTGAAGCTTTCTTT | CASSLWGGPMNTEAFF
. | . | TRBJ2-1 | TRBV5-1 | TGCGCCAGCAGCTTCGGAGTTGGAAATGAGCAGTTCTTC | CASSFGVGNEQFF
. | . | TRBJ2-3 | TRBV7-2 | TGTGCCAGCAGCCCCAATAGGGGGGGGGCGGATACGCAGTATTTT | CASSPNRGGADTQYF
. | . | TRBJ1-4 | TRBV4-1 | TGCGCCAGCAGCCAAGATCTGGGGGGAACTCCTCTAGGTGAAAAACTGTTTTTT | CASSQDLGGTPLGEKLFF
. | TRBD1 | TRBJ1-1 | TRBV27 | TGTGCCAGCAGCTTAAGAGGACAGGGGGCTGCTTTCTTT | CASSLRGQGAAFF
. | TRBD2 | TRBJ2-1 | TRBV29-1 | TGCAGCGTTGACCGGCGGGAGGGATCCTACAATGAGCAGTTCTTC | CSVDRREGSYNEQFF
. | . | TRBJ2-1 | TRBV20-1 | TGCAGTGGACAGCAGCACAATGAGCAGTTCTTC | CSGQQHNEQFF
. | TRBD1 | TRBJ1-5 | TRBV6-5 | TGTGCCAGCAGCCGGACAGGGGCAAATCAGCCCCAGCATTTT | CASSRTGANQPQHF
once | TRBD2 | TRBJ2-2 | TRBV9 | TGTGCCAGCAGCGTAGGGGCTAGCGGGGGGGCAAGCACCGGGGAGCTGTTTTTT | CASSVGASGGASTGELFF
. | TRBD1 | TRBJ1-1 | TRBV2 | TGTGCCACCCTGTTACAGGGGGCTGAGACTGAAGCTTTCTTT | CATLLQGAETEAFF
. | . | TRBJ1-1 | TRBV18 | TGTGCCAGCTCACCACCAAGTACACCGTTGAACACTGAAGCTTTCTTT | CASSPPSTPLNTEAFF
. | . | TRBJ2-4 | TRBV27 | TGTGCCAGCACCGTAGGGGTAGGGACCAAAAACATTCAGTACTTC | CASTVGVGTKNIQYF
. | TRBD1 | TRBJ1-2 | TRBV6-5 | TGTGCCAGCAGTCCGACAGGGGACTATGGCTACACCTTC | CASSPTGDYGYTF
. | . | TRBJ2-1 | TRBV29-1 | TGCAGCGTTGGCGGGCCTGAAACCTACAATGAGCAGTTCTTC | CSVGGPETYNEQFF
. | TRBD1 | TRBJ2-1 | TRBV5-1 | TGCGCCAGCAGCTTGGGGGACAGCGCCTACAATGAGCAGTTCTTC | CASSLGDSAYNEQFF
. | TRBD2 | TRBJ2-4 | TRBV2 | TGTGCCAGTGGACGATCAGCGGGGACTGCCATTCAGTACTTC | CASGRSAGTAIQYF
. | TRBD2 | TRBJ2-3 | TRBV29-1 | TGCAGCGTTGAAGATGCGACTAGCGGGAGTACAGATACGCAGTATTTT | CSVEDATSGSTDTQYF
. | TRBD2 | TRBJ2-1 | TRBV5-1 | TGCGCCAGCAGGAGGGGACTAGCGGGGAACAATGAGCAGTTCTTC | CASRRGLAGNNEQFF
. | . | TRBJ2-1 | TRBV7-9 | TGTGCCAGCAGCCTAGGGGAGCATGGTGAGCAGTTCTTC | CASSLGEHGEQFF
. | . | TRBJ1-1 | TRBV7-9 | TGTGCCAGCAGCTTAGTGGGGCAGTATGAAGCTTTCTTT | CASSLVGQYEAFF
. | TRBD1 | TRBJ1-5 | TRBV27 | TGTGCCAGCAGTGGGTTCTACAGGGGTGAGGTGCAGCCCCAGCATTTT | CASSGFYRGEVQPQHF
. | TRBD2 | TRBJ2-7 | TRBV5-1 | TGCGCCAGCAGCTTGGCCGGGACTAGCGGGAGGTACTCCTACGAGCAGTACTTC | CASSLAGTSGRYSYEQYF